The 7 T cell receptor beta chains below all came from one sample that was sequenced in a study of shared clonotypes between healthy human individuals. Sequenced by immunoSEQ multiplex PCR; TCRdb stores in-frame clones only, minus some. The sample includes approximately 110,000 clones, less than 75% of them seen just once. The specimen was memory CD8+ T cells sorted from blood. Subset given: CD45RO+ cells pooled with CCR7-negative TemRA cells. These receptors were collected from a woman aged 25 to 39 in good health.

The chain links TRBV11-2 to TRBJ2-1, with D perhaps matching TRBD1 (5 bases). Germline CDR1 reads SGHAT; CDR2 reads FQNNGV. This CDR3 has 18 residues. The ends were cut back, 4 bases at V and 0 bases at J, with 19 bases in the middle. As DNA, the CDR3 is TGTGCCAGCAGCTCCAACCCCAGGGTTCTGAGCTCCTACAATGAGCAGTTCTTC. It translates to CASSSNPRVLSSYNEQFF.

In nucleotides, the CDR3 is TGTGCCAGCAGCGTGCAGGGACTAGCGGGAGTCTACGAGCAGTACTTC. Its protein product is CASSVQGLAGVYEQYF. The chain is built from TRBV9 and TRBJ2-7; 14 bases align to TRBD2. V lost 2 bases, J lost 3 bases, and 4 bases stayed unmatched. The germline gives CDR1 SGDLS, CDR2 YYNGEE. CDR3 length: 16 residues.

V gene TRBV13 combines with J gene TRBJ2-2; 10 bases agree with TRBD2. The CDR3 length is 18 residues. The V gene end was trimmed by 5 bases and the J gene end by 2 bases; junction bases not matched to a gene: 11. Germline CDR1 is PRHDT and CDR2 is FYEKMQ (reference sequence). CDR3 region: CASSHLEASGSNTGELFF. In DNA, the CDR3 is TGTGCCAGCAGCCACCTGGAGGCTAGCGGGAGCAACACCGGGGAGCTGTTTTTT.

The CDR3 sequence: CASSYSLNSYEQYF. The DNA of the CDR3 is TGTGCCAGCAGTTACTCGCTGAACTCCTACGAGCAGTACTTC. This chain joins TRBV6-6 and TRBJ2-7; D is ambiguous. The CDR3 contains 14 residues. V was pared by 0 bases and J by 0 bases, with 6 bases between. CDR1 is MNHNY, CDR2 SVGAGI, per germline (reference sequence).

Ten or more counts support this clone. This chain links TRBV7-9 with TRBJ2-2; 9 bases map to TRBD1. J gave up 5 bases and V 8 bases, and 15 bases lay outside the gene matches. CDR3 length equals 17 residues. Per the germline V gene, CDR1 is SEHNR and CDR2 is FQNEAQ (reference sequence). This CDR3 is CASSPFWTGVRTGELFF. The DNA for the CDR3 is TGTGCCAGCTCTCCTTTCTGGACAGGGGTGCGGACCGGGGAGCTGTTTTTT.

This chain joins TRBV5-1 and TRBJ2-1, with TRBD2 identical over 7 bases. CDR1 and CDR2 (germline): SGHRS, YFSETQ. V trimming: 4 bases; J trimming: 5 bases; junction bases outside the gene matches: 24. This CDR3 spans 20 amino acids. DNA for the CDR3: TGCGCCAGCAGCCCGCAAGCGGGACCCTCATTGATTTTTTTCGACAATGAGCAGTTCTTC. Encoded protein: CASSPQAGPSLIFFDNEQFF.

CDR3 region: CASSLEAPGVGLNEKLFF. The CDR3 DNA reads as TGTGCCAGCAGCTTAGAAGCCCCAGGGGTAGGACTGAATGAAAAACTGTTTTTT. J is TRBJ1-4 and V is TRBV7-6, with D perhaps TRBD1 (6 bases). The germline V and J ends were trimmed by 1 base and 5 bases, with 20 bases remaining between them. The CDR3 sequence is 18 residues long. Germline loops: CDR1 SGHVS, CDR2 FNYEAQ.